This is a list of T cell receptor beta chains from one sample in a study of T cell responses to AZD1222 COVID-19 vaccine. Profiled with immunoSEQ multiplex PCR; TCRdb holds only in-frame clones, not every one. In the table there are under 200,000 clones, approximately 88% of which are singletons. Sequences were derived from peripheral blood, sampled 28 days after the second AZD1222 dose. All receptors come from an adult who received the AZD1222 COVID-19 vaccine. Each CDR3 is given with its conserved first and last residue. Fields, in order: J gene, V gene, D gene, clone size, CDR3 protein, CDR3 DNA. D genes are given only for firm matches. The listing skips clone size in some rows; elsewhere it reads once, few, many or a size class.

TRBJ1-2 | TRBV7-9 | NA | NA | CASSLDGTVSGYTF | TGTGCCAGCAGCTTAGACGGGACCGTAAGTGGCTACACCTTC
TRBJ1-4 | TRBV7-9 | TRBD1 | NA | CASDKGADLGEKLFF | TGTGCCAGCGACAAGGGGGCCGATTTAGGTGAAAAACTGTTTTTT
TRBJ2-1 | TRBV5-6 | NA | NA | CASSLARRSSYNEQFF | TGTGCCAGCAGCTTGGCTCGCCGGAGCTCCTACAATGAGCAGTTCTTC
TRBJ1-5 | TRBV2 | NA | NA | CASNSDGSNQPQHF | TGTGCCAGCAATTCGGACGGTAGCAATCAGCCCCAGCATTTT
TRBJ1-5 | TRBV27 | TRBD1 | NA | CASSLGTGSNQPQHF | TGTGCCAGCAGTTTAGGGACAGGGAGCAATCAGCCCCAGCATTTT
TRBJ1-6 | TRBV6-2/TRBV6-3 | NA | NA | CASSYGMVTYNSPLHF | TGTGCCAGCAGTTACGGCATGGTGACTTATAATTCACCCCTCCACTTT
TRBJ1-2 | TRBV6-5 | NA | NA | CATLGPLTAHYGYTF | TGTGCCACCCTGGGCCCTTTAACTGCCCACTATGGCTACACCTTC
TRBJ2-7 | TRBV18 | NA | NA | CASSREATYEQYF | TGTGCCAGCTCCCGCGAGGCTACCTACGAGCAGTACTTC
TRBJ2-7 | TRBV5-6 | NA | NA | CASSWSRGKVQYF | TGTGCCAGCAGCTGGTCCAGGGGAAAAGTGCAGTACTTC
TRBJ1-5 | TRBV24-1 | NA | once | CATSDPLDSFPGQPQHF | TGTGCCACCAGTGACCCATTGGACAGTTTCCCAGGGCAGCCCCAGCATTTT
TRBJ1-5 | TRBV10-1 | NA | NA | CASSESGCSNQPQHF | TGCGCCAGCAGTGAGTCTGGCTGTTCCAATCAGCCCCAGCATTTT
TRBJ2-3 | TRBV27 | TRBD2 | NA | CASGRAVDTQYF | TGTGCCAGCGGGAGGGCCGTGGATACGCAGTATTTT
TRBJ1-6 | TRBV14 | NA | few | CASSRGLYNSPLHF | TGTGCCAGCAGCCGTGGACTATATAATTCACCCCTCCACTTT
TRBJ1-1 | TRBV10-3 | NA | medium-sized | CAISESGGGNTEAFF | TGTGCCATCAGTGAGTCGGGGGGTGGGAACACTGAAGCTTTCTTT
TRBJ1-1 | TRBV4-3 | NA | NA | CASLPTNTEAFF | TGCGCCAGCCTACCTACGAACACTGAAGCTTTCTTT
TRBJ1-5 | TRBV19 | NA | once | CASSPHRANQPQHF | TGTGCCAGTAGTCCTCACAGGGCGAATCAGCCCCAGCATTTT
TRBJ1-6 | TRBV5-6 | TRBD1 | few | CASSFRDRLNSPLHF | TGTGCCAGCAGCTTCCGGGACAGGCTGAATTCACCCCTCCACTTT
TRBJ1-1 | TRBV6-5 | TRBD1 | few | CASDRVWDTEAFF | TGTGCCAGCGACAGGGTATGGGACACTGAAGCTTTCTTT
TRBJ1-2 | TRBV5-5 | NA | NA | CASSSWGSYGYTF | TGTGCCAGCAGCTCCTGGGGCAGCTATGGCTACACCTTC
TRBJ1-2 | TRBV16 | NA | NA | CASSRAFRDNYGYTF | TGTGCCAGCAGCCGAGCCTTTAGGGATAACTATGGCTACACCTTC
TRBJ2-5 | TRBV20-1 | NA | NA | CSANDEQETQYF | TGCAGTGCTAATGATGAACAAGAGACCCAGTACTTC
TRBJ2-2 | TRBV19 | NA | NA | CASRTSWQGHTGELFF | TGTGCCAGTAGAACCTCGTGGCAGGGACACACCGGGGAGCTGTTTTTT
TRBJ2-5 | TRBV6-1 | TRBD1 | NA | CASSDAGQGWKVTQYF | TGTGCCAGCAGTGATGCGGGACAGGGATGGAAAGTGACCCAGTACTTC
TRBJ1-5 | TRBV19 | NA | once | CASNGQPRGNQPQHF | TGTGCCAGTAACGGACAGCCTCGGGGCAATCAGCCCCAGCATTTT
TRBJ1-2 | TRBV12-3/TRBV12-4 | NA | NA | CASSLDGFYGYTF | TGTGCCAGCAGCCTCGACGGGTTTTATGGCTACACCTTC